This T cell receptor beta chain is drawn from a study of control samples from healthy donors and cancer patients. This CDR3 comprises 12 residues. The V gene lost 7 bases and the J gene lost 1 base, with 11 bases spanning the gap. CDR1 is SQVTM and CDR2 is ANQGSEA in the germline V gene. The table came from immunoSEQ multiplex PCR; TCRdb's copy has only in-frame clones and leaves some out. Of around 120,000 clones listed, more than 80% were seen once; the top ten hold around 1.1%. V usage is TRBV29-1 and J usage is TRBJ2-7; TRBD1 might be the D (5 bases). The source material was PBMCs. This sequence was found in a woman aged 45-65 years with colorectal cancer. The CDR3 sequence is CSGRTPSYEQYF. As DNA, the CDR3 is TGCAGCGGCCGGACACCATCCTACGAGCAGTACTTC.